This T cell receptor beta chain emerged from a study of T cell responses to AZD1222 COVID-19 vaccine. Here immunoSEQ multiplex PCR was the method, and the copy in TCRdb shows in-frame clones only, minus some. The table records about 130,000 clones, over 85% of them present only once. CDR3 length: 16 residues. Germline lookup yields CDR1 SGHTA and CDR2 FQGTGA. V gave up 0 bases and J gave up 4 bases; unmatched junction bases: 7. The clonotype originates from an adult who received the AZD1222 COVID-19 vaccine. This chain joins TRBV7-3 and TRBJ2-5; 8 bases align to TRBD1. The specimen was peripheral blood, collected 28 days after the second AZD1222 dose. The CDR3 DNA sequence: TGTGCCAGCAGCTTAACTGGGCAGGGGGCCCGAGAGACCCAGTACTTC. The encoded protein is CASSLTGQGARETQYF.